Listed here are 17 T cell receptor beta chains from one sample, sequenced in a study of shared clonotypes between healthy human individuals. Profiling relied on immunoSEQ multiplex PCR, and the TCRdb table lists in-frame clones only, not all of them. The data show under 600,000 clones, with 60% to 80% seen just once and around 12% held by the top ten. What was sequenced was PBMCs. The receptor set was obtained from a woman in her thirties or forties in good health. Some clones in this sample may be carry-over from other donors' samples.

The rearrangement joins TRBV30 to TRBJ1-4; 8 positions agree with TRBD1. Looked up from germline, CDR1 is GTSNPN and CDR2 is SVGIG (reference sequence). The CDR3 has 15 amino acids. The V segment lost 2 bases and the J segment 5 bases; nucleotides outside the gene matches: 7. The CDR3 nucleotides are TGTGCCTGGAGTCCGGGCGGGACAGGCAATGAAAAACTGTTTTTT. Translation gives CAWSPGGTGNEKLFF.

The chain couples TRBV28 to TRBJ2-2; TRBD2 might be the D (6 bases). There are 16 residues in the CDR3. Germline CDR1 MDHEN, CDR2 SYDVKM. V was cut by 8 bases and J by 3 bases, with 19 bases left in between. The CDR3 DNA follows: TGTGCCAGCCGGGTTATGCAAAGGAGGGACACCGGGGAGCTGTTTTTT. As protein: CASRVMQRRDTGELFF.

This chain connects TRBV28 to TRBJ1-5, with 9 bases fitting TRBD1. Germline CDR1 reads MDHEN; CDR2 reads SYDVKM. J gave up 6 bases and V 5 bases, and 5 bases lay outside the gene matches. This CDR3 spans 14 amino acids. The CDR3 spells CASSPGTGFQPQHF. The CDR3 region has the DNA TGTGCCAGCAGTCCCGGGACAGGGTTTCAGCCCCAGCATTTT.

The chain uses TRBV5-1 and TRBJ1-2; D not resolved. Per germline, CDR1 SGHRS and CDR2 YFSETQ. Trimming shortened V by 0 bases and J by 5 bases, and 11 bases separated the two germline ends. The CDR3 consists of 14 residues. CDR3 protein: CASSLELGNYGYTF. CDR3 sequence (DNA): TGCGCCAGCAGCTTGGAATTGGGAAATTATGGCTACACCTTC.

This sequence joins TRBV7-8 and TRBJ2-2; weak D call: TRBD2 (6 bases). Trimming removed 5 bases from V and 4 bases from J, with 17 bases in between. Germline assignment: CDR1 SGHVS and CDR2 FQNEAQ. The CDR3 runs to 16 residues. The CDR3 protein is CASSMIAVGGTGELFF. DNA for the CDR3: TGTGCCAGCAGCATGATAGCAGTCGGGGGCACCGGGGAGCTGTTTTTT.

A few counts support this clone. V usage is TRBV28 and J usage is TRBJ1-5, with D possibly TRBD1 on 6 matching bases. CDR1 and CDR2 (germline): MDHEN, SYDVKM. Trimming shortened V by 8 bases and J by 6 bases, and 11 bases separated the two germline ends. The CDR3 sequence is 12 residues long. This CDR3 reads CASGQNSQPQHF. CDR3 nucleotides: TGTGCCAGCGGACAGAACTCTCAGCCCCAGCATTTT.

This chain's CDR3 is CASSKTGERSPLHF. The DNA for the CDR3 is TGTGCCAGCAGCAAGACAGGGGAGAGGTCACCCCTCCACTTT. The chain carries TRBV6-6 and TRBJ1-6; the match to TRBD1 covers 8 bases. Germline lookup yields CDR1 MNHNY and CDR2 SVGAGI (reference sequence). There are 14 residues in the CDR3. V shed 6 bases, J shed 10 bases, and the junction held 8 bases outside the gene matches.

A single count supports this clone. The CDR3 sequence is CASSYAYREDEQYF. CDR3 nucleotide sequence: TGTGCCAGCAGTTACGCTTACAGGGAGGACGAGCAGTACTTC. The rearrangement joins TRBV6-5 to TRBJ2-7; either TRBD1 or TRBD2 may supply D (6 bases each). Germline CDR1 is MNHEY and CDR2 is SVGAGI. Between the trimmed V and J ends, which lost 2 bases and 5 bases, there was a span of 13 bases. The CDR3 covers 14 residues.

The gene calls are TRBV27 and TRBJ2-1; possibly TRBD1 for D (5 bases). The germline V gene encodes CDR1 MNHEY and CDR2 SMNVEV (reference sequence). The CDR3 sequence is 14 residues long. Trimming took off 4 bases at V and 8 bases at J, with 15 bases between the two ends. The chain's CDR3 is CASSYRRLSYEQFF. In nucleotides, the CDR3 is TGTGCCAGCAGTTACAGGAGATTGAGCTATGAGCAGTTCTTC.

The chain combines TRBV10-2 with TRBJ1-1, with D unclear. There are 14 residues in the CDR3. The germline V gene has CDR1 WSHSY and CDR2 SAAADI. Trimming took off 1 base at V and 1 base at J, with 7 bases between the two ends. The CDR3 is CASSELDGNTEAFF. CDR3 nucleotides: TGCGCCAGCAGTGAGTTGGACGGGAACACTGAAGCTTTCTTT.

The chain couples TRBV4-1 to TRBJ1-2; 10 positions agree with TRBD1. J was trimmed by 5 bases and V by 2 bases; bases with no gene match: 5. Germline CDR1 reads MGHRA; CDR2 reads YSYEKL. The CDR3 loop spans 15 amino acids. The CDR3 protein is CASSQRTGGGYGYTF. DNA of the CDR3: TGCGCCAGCAGCCAAAGGACAGGGGGAGGGTATGGCTACACCTTC.

The rearrangement uses TRBV28 and TRBJ2-7, with 9 positions matching TRBD2. This CDR3 has 12 residues. CDR1 is MDHEN, CDR2 SYDVKM, per germline. The CDR3 DNA sequence: TGTGCGAGCCGGACTAGCGCCTACGAGCAGTACTTC. Its protein is CASRTSAYEQYF. Complete variable domain (other parts from reference TRBV28 and TRBJ2-7): DVKVTQSSRYLVKRTGEKVFLECVQDMDHENMFWYRQDPGLGLRLIYFSYDVKMKEKGDIPEGYSVSREKKERFSLILESASTNQTSMYLCASRTSAYEQYFGPGTRLTVT.

This clone was counted between two and nine times. V usage is TRBV6-1 and J usage is TRBJ2-6; D assignment may be TRBD1 or TRBD2 (5 bases each). V was trimmed by 4 bases and J by 4 bases, leaving 11 bases between them. Germline CDR1 is MNHNS and CDR2 is SASEGT. CDR3 length: 15 residues. This CDR3 is CASSGGGAGANVLTF. The CDR3 bases are TGTGCCAGCAGTGGTGGGGGTGCAGGGGCCAACGTCCTGACTTTC.

The chain combines TRBV19 with TRBJ2-5; 7 positions match TRBD2. Germline lookup yields CDR1 LNHDA and CDR2 SQIVND (reference sequence). Unmatched junction bases numbered 12, after V lost 3 bases and J lost 5 bases. CDR3 size: 16 residues. The chain's CDR3 is CASSMGRLAVGETQYF. The DNA for the CDR3 is TGTGCCAGTAGTATGGGTAGGCTAGCGGTGGGGGAGACCCAGTACTTC.

This sequence joins TRBV7-3 and TRBJ1-1, with D maybe TRBD1 (5 bases). Germline V lookup: CDR1 SGHTA, CDR2 FQGTGA. The CDR3 sequence is 13 residues long. The V and J ends lost 4 bases and 0 bases respectively, with 6 bases between them. In DNA form, the CDR3 reads TGTGCCAGCAGCTCGACAGTGAACACTGAAGCTTTCTTT. Its protein is CASSSTVNTEAFF.

This clone was seen only once. This chain links TRBV28 with TRBJ1-1, with TRBD1 matching over 12 bases. The CDR3 consists of 17 residues. The V and J ends lost 6 bases and 4 bases, in that order; junction bases with no gene match: 12. Germline loops: CDR1 MDHEN, CDR2 SYDVKM. The CDR3 nucleotides are TGTGCCAGCAGGCCGGGACAGGGGGCTAGCGGATTCACTGAAGCTTTCTTT. Residues: CASRPGQGASGFTEAFF.

V is TRBV11-3 and J is TRBJ2-1; 8 nucleotides align to TRBD1. Trimming removed 2 bases from V and 7 bases from J; junction bases left unmatched: 13. Germline CDR1 and CDR2: SGHNT and YENEEA. The CDR3 totals 17 residues. CDR3 region: CASSLYGQGGEGNEQFF. The CDR3 DNA reads as TGTGCCAGCAGCTTATACGGACAGGGTGGTGAAGGTAATGAGCAGTTCTTC.